The 6 T cell receptor beta chains given below trace back to one sample, sequenced in a study of blood T cell repertoires in COVID-19. Method: immunoSEQ multiplex PCR; TCRdb's copy keeps in-frame clones and lacks some. This table holds some 49,000 clones, about nine tenths found once. Material for sequencing was peripheral blood. The receptors were sampled from a man between 65 and 85 years old with active COVID-19.

This clone occurred once. The chain uses TRBV12-3 or TRBV12-4 and TRBJ2-1; D not resolved. The V and J ends lost 5 bases and 5 bases respectively, with 7 bases between them. CDR3 length: 12 amino acids. CDR3 DNA: TGTGCCAGCAGTCCCCCCAACAATGAGCAGTTCTTC. Amino acids: CASSPPNNEQFF.

This chain joins TRBV28 and TRBJ1-1; 7 bases are shared with TRBD1. The CDR3 is 12 residues long. Germline values: CDR1 MDHEN, CDR2 SYDVKM. V dropped 3 bases and J dropped 10; count of bases not matched to a gene: 5. Here the CDR3 reads CASSLGQGGAFF. The CDR3 DNA sequence: TGTGCCAGCAGTTTGGGGCAGGGGGGAGCTTTCTTT.

This chain connects TRBV27 to TRBJ2-5; D is uncertain. Germline V gene lookup returns CDR1 MNHEY and CDR2 SMNVEV (reference sequence). The CDR3 loop spans 15 amino acids. Trimming stripped 5 bases from V and 1 base from J, with 14 bases between. Here the CDR3 reads CASSPLGAAQETQYF. In nucleotides, the CDR3 is TGTGCCAGCAGTCCCCTAGGCGCAGCCCAAGAGACCCAGTACTTC.

V usage is TRBV18 and J usage is TRBJ2-3; TRBD1 is a possible D gene (5 bases). Trimming removed 0 bases at V and 2 bases at J, with 6 bases between. The CDR3 is 14 amino acids. Germline V gene lookup returns CDR1 KGHSH and CDR2 LQKENI. CDR3 sequence reads: CASSPPGVTDTQYF. CDR3 nucleotide sequence: TGTGCCAGCTCACCACCAGGGGTCACAGATACGCAGTATTTT.

This clone appeared a single time. The chain is built from TRBV2 and TRBJ2-7; 10 positions match TRBD1. CDR3 length: 13 amino acids. Germline values: CDR1 SNHLY, CDR2 FYNNEI. With 9 bases clipped from V and 1 base from J, the junction kept 3 bases outside the gene matches. The DNA of the CDR3 is TGTGCCAGACGGACAGGGGGATCCTACGAGCAGTACTTC. The encoded protein is CARRTGGSYEQYF.

This chain links TRBV11-3 with TRBJ2-2, with D unclear. Germline assignment: CDR1 SGHNT and CDR2 YENEEA. This CDR3 is 15 amino acids long. V lost 0 bases to trimming and J lost 8 bases, with 13 bases between them. The CDR3 DNA reads as TGTGCCAGCAGCTTAGATCATGGCCCGAGGGGGGAGCTGTTTTTT. Translated: CASSLDHGPRGELFF. Together with reference TRBV11-3 and TRBJ2-2, the CDR3 gives the full variable domain: EAGVVQSPRYKIIEKKQPVAFWCNPISGHNTLYWYLQNLGQGPELLIRYENEEAVDDSQLPKDRFSAERLKGVDSTLKIQPAELGDSAVYLCASSLDHGPRGELFFGEGSRLTVL.